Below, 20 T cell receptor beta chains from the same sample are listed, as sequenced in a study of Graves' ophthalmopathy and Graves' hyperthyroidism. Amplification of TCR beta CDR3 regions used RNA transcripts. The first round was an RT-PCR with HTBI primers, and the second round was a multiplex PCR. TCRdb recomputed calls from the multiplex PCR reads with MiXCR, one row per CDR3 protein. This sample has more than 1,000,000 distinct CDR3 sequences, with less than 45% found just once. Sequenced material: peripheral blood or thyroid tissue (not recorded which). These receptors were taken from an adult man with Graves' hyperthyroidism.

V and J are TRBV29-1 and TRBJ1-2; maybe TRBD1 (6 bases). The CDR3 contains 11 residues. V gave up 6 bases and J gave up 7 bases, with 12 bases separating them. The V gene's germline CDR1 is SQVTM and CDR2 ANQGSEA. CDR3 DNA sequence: TGCAGCGTCTATACAGGGTTTGGCTACACCTTC. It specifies CSVYTGFGYTF.

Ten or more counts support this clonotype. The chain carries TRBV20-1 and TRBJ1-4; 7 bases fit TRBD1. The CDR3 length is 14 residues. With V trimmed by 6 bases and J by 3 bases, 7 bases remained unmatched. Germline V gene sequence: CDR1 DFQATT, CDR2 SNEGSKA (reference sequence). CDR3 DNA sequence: TGCAGTGCCAGACCAGGGGGGGCTAATGAAAAACTGTTTTTT. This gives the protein CSARPGGANEKLFF.

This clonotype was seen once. The CDR3 DNA sequence: TGTGCCATCAGTGCAGATTTCGGGTATCAGCCCCAGCATTTT. Its translation is CAISADFGYQPQHF. The rearrangement joins TRBV10-3 to TRBJ1-5, with D uncertain. CDR3 size: 14 residues. Trimming removed 4 bases at V and 5 bases at J, with 12 bases between. Germline V lookup: CDR1 ENHRY, CDR2 SYGVKD.

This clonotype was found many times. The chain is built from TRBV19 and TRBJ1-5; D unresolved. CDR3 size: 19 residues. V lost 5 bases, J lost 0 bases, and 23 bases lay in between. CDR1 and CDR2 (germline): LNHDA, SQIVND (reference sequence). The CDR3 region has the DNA TGTGCCAGTAGTTCAGTTACGAGACGGAGGGATTATAGCAATCAGCCCCAGCATTTT. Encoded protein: CASSSVTRRRDYSNQPQHF.

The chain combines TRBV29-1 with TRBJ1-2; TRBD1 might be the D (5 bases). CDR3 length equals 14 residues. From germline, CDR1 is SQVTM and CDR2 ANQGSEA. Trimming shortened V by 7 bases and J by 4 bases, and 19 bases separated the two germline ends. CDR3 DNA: TGCAGCGCCGTCACCGCGGGGGGGAGCTATGGCTACACCTTC. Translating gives CSAVTAGGSYGYTF.

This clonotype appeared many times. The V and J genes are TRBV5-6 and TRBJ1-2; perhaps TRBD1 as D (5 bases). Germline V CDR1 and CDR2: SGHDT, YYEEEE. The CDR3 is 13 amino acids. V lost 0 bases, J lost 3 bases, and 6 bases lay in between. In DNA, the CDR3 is TGTGCCAGCAGCTTGGCAGGGCACTATGGCTACACCTTC. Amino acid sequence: CASSLAGHYGYTF.

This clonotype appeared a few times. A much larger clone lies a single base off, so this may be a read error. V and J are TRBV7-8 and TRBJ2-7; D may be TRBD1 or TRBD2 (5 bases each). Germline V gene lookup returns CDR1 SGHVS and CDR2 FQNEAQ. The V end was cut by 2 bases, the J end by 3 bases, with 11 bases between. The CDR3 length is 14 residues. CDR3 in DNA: TGTGCCAGCAGCTTACGGGGCTGGAGCTACGAGCAGTACTTC. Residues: CASSLRGWSYEQYF. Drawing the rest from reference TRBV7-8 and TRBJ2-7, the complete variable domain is GAGVSQSPRYKVAKRGQDVALRCDPISGHVSLFWYQQALGQGPEFLTYFQNEAQLDKSGLPSDRFFAERPEGSVSTLKIQRTQQEDSAVYLCASSLRGWSYEQYFGPGTRLTVT.

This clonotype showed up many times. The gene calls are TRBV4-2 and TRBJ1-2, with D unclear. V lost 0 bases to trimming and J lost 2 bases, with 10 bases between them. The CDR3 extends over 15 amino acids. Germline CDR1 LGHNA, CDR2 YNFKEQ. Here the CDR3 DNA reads TGTGCCAGCAGCCAAGACGCCCGGGAAAACTATGGCTACACCTTC. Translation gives CASSQDARENYGYTF.

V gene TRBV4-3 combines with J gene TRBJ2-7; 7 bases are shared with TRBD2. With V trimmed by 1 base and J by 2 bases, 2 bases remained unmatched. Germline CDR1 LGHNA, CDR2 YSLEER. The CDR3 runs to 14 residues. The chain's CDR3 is CASSQGRGAYEQYF. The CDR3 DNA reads TGCGCCAGCAGCCAAGGTCGGGGGGCCTACGAGCAGTACTTC.

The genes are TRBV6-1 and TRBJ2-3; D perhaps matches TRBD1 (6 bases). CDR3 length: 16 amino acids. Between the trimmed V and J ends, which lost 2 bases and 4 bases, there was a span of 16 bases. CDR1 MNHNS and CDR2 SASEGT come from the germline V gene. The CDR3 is CASSERRGSRADTQYF. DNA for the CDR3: TGTGCCAGCAGTGAACGCAGGGGTTCCCGCGCAGATACGCAGTATTTT.

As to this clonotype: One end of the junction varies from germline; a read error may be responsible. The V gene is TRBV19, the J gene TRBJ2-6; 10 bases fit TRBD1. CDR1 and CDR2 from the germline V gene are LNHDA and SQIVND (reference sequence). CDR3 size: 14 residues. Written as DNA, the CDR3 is TGTGCCAGTAGTACCGGGACAGGGGACAACGTCCTGACTTTC. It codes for CASSTGTGDNVLTF.

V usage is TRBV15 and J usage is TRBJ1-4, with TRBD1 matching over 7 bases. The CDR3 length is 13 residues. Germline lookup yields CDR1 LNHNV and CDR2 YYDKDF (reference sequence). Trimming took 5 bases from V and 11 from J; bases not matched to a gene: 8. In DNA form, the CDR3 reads TGTGCCACCAGCGACAGGGACCAGGGGAAACTGTTTTTT. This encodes CATSDRDQGKLFF.

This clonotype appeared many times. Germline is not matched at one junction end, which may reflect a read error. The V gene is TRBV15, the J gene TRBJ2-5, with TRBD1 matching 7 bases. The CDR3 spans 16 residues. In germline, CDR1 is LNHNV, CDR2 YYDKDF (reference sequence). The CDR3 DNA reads TGTGCCACCAGGAGAGAAGGGGGCCGATCCACGGAGACCCAGTACTTC. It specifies CATRREGGRSTETQYF.

DNA for the CDR3: TGTGCCAGCAGCCAAGATAACGGGGGAAATTCACCCCTCCACTTT. Its protein product is CASSQDNGGNSPLHF. This chain joins TRBV14 and TRBJ1-6, with TRBD1 as a possible D gene (5 bases). V lost 0 bases, J lost 7 bases, and 10 bases lay in between. In germline, CDR1 is SGHDN, CDR2 FVKESK. This CDR3 has 15 amino acids. Complete variable domain (other parts from reference TRBV14 and TRBJ1-6): EAGVTQFPSHSVIEKGQTVTLRCDPISGHDNLYWYRRVMGKEIKFLLHFVKESKQDESGMPNNRFLAERTGGTYSTLKVQPAELEDSGVYFCASSQDNGGNSPLHFGNGTRLTVT.

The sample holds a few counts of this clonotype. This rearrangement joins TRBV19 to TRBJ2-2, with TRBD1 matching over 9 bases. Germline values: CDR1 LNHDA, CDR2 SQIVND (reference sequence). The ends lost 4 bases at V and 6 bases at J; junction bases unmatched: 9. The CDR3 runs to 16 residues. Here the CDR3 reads CASSTRGQGFPGELFF. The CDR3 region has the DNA TGTGCCAGTAGTACACGGGGACAGGGATTTCCCGGGGAGCTGTTTTTT.

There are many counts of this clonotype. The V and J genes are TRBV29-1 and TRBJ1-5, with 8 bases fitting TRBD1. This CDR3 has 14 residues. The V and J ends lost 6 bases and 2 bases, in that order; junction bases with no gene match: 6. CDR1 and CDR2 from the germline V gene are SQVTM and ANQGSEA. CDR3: CSVGQGVGNQPQHF. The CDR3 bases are TGCAGCGTAGGACAGGGAGTTGGCAATCAGCCCCAGCATTTT.

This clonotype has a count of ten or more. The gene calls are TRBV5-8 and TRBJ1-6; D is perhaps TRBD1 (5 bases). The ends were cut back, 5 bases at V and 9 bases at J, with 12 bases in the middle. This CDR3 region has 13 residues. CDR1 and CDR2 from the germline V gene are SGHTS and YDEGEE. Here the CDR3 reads CASSSFQGSPLHF. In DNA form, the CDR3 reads TGTGCCAGCAGTTCGTTCCAGGGTTCACCCCTCCACTTT.

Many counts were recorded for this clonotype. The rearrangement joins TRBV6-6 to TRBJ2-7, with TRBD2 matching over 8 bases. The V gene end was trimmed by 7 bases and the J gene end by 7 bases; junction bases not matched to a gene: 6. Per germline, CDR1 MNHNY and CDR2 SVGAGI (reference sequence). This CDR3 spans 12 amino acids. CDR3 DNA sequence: TGTGCCAGCACCCCGGGGGGGGCAGAGCAGTACTTC. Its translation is CASTPGGAEQYF.

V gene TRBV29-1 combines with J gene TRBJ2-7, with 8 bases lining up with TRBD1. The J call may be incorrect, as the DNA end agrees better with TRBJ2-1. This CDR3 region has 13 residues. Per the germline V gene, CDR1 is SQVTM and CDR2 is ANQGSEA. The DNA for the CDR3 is TGCAGCGTTGGTCCCCACAGGGGGAATGAGCAGTTCTTC. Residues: CSVGPHRGNEQFF.

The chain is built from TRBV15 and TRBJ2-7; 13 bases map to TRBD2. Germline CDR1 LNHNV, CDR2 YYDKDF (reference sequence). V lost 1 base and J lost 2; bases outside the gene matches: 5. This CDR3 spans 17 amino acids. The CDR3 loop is CATSRGPGLAGAYEQYF. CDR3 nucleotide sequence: TGTGCCACCAGCAGAGGCCCCGGACTAGCGGGAGCCTACGAGCAGTACTTC.